This record covers a single T cell receptor (beta chain). What it binds is not known. These data come from a study of PD-1 blockade in classical Hodgkin lymphoma. Overall study results and limits: Excluded were patients who started nivolumab under 1 year after ASCT, a group that had lower diversity. As was reported, newly diagnosed patients showed lower baseline TCR diversity than healthy donors did.

V lost 4 bases and J 3 bases, leaving 11 bases between the germline ends. The CDR3 length is 13 residues. The germline CDR1 and CDR2 sequences are SGHRS and YFSETQ. All patients relapsed after autologous stem cell transplantation, and brentuximab vedotin exposure varied. Complete response, partial response or progressive disease was recorded as best response. Generated by immunoSEQ multiplex PCR, the TCRdb table keeps only in-frame clones and is missing some. Of around 20,000 clones listed, roughly 85% are singletons. The input for sequencing was peripheral blood mononuclear cells (PBMCs), taken before the second cycle of nivolumab. The origin of this receptor is a human donor with classical Hodgkin lymphoma. V usage is TRBV5-1 and J usage is TRBJ2-7, with D possibly being TRBD2 (7 bases). CDR3 DNA: TGCGCCAGCAGCGCAGGGGAGGGCTACGAGCAGTACTTC. It encodes CASSAGEGYEQYF.